Sequencing of this TCR beta chain was carried out in a study of early T cells in non-severe SARS-CoV-2 infection (dated by TCRdb to the early 2020s). At the level of the whole study: TCR sequencing used bulk RNA from unsorted whole blood, so alpha and beta chains could not be paired.

The study was a case-control design nested within a healthcare worker cohort in London, UK, with weekly nasopharyngeal swab PCR tests and blood sampling. Healthcare workers were recruited between 23 and 31 March 2020, during the week of the UK lockdown, and were followed weekly for up to roughly 16 weeks. This clonotype was counted only a few times. It has no known antigen specificity. Qualities for individual bases were not recorded, and no much larger clone is one base off. The cysteine opens and the phenylalanine closes a CDR3 of 14 amino acids. The sequence is cut down to CDR3 DNA, 42 bases in frame from base 1. Here V drops 6 bases and J drops 10 bases, and the junction holds 6 bases not matched to any gene. CDR1 and CDR2 (MNHNY, SVGAGI) derive from the germline V gene (reference sequence). Study-wide findings and limitations: Matching against VDJdb was skewed toward anti-spike CD8 responses, likely underestimated virus-specific expansions, and missed private and CD4 specificities.

Library generation was performed with 5' RACE. TCRdb shows the sequencer as NextSeq 500. In the TCR library protocol, unique molecular identifiers were attached to individual cDNA molecules to correct for PCR bias and sequencing error. Both TCR alpha and beta chains were sequenced, and tight co-correlation was observed between alpha and beta sequence abundances in each sample. The original methods were these. Decombinator V4 was used to annotate the V gene, J gene and CDR3 of the TCR sequences. Expanded TCRs were defined as changing significantly between any two time points under a Poisson model with p below 0.0001. Abundances of TCRs were expressed as counts per million after normalisation to the total number of TCRs sequenced in each sample. TRAV1-2 paired with TRAJ12, TRAJ20 or TRAJ33 defined MAIT TCRs, while TRAV10 paired with TRAJ18 defined iNKT TCRs. VDJdb, accessed on 1 November 2021, was searched for TCRs annotated for CMV, EBV and SARS-CoV-2, and TCRs annotated for more than one antigen were excluded. TCRdb reran the public reads through fastp at Q25 and MiXCR, keeping productive beta chains. Entries that share a CDR3 protein sequence are merged under the most common genes and DNA. These V and J calls rely on TCRdb rather than the paper's analysis. For this sample there are more than 95,000 distinct CDR3 sequences; 14% to 15% appear just once. The top ten clonotypes cover less than 25% of the sample.

The TCR comes from an adult who was a healthcare worker with PCR-confirmed SARS-CoV-2 infection or an uninfected control (not recorded which). The specimen was whole blood. This sequence uses TRBV6-6 and TRBJ1-6; 10 bases in the middle match TRBD1. Read as DNA, the sequence is TGTGCCAGCAGACCCGGGACAGGGGCATCACCCCTCCACTTT. This encodes CASRPGTGASPLHF.